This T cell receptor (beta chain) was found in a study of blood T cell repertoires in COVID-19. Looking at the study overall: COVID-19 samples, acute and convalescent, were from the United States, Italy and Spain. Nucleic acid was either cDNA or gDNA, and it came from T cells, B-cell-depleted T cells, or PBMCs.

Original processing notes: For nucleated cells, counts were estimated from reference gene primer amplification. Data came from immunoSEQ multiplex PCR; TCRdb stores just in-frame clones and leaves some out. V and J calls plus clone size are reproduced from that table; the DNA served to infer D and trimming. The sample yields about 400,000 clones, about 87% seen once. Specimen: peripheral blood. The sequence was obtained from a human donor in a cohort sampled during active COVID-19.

In nucleotides, the CDR3 is TGTGCCAGCAGTGAATCCTCGGCAGGGGGATACGAGCAGTACTTC. Protein sequence: CASSESSAGGYEQYF. The chain employs TRBV25-1 and TRBJ2-7, with 7 bases that match TRBD1. CDR3 length: 15 residues. Per the germline V gene, CDR1 is MGHDK and CDR2 is SYGVNS. V lost 1 base, J lost 4 bases, and 7 bases stayed unmatched.